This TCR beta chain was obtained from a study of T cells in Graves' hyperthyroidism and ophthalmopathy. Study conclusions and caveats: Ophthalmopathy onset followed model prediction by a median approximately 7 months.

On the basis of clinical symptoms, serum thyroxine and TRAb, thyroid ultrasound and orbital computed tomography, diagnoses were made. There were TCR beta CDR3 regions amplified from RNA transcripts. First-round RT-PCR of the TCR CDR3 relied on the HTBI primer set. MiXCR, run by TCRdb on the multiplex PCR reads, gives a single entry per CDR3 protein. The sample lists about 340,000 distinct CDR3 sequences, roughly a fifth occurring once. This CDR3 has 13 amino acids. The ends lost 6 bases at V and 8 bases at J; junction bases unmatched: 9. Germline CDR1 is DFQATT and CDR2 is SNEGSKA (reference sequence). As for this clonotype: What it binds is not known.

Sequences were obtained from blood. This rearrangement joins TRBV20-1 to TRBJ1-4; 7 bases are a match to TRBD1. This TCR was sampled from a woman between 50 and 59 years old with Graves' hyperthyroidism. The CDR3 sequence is CSAEGAGQEKLFF. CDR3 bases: TGCAGTGCCGAGGGGGCAGGGCAGGAAAAACTGTTTTTT.